The clone carrying this T cell receptor beta chain was recorded at least ten times. This record belongs to a study of T cells in Graves' hyperthyroidism and ophthalmopathy. Amplification of TCR beta CDR3 regions was performed using RNA transcripts as template. Carried out on the TCR CDR3, a first-round RT-PCR used the HTBI primer set. One entry per CDR3 protein, called by TCRdb with MiXCR from the multiplex PCR reads. The sample has under 800,000 distinct CDR3 sequences, around 15% seen once; the top ten hold roughly 10%. From germline, CDR1 is KGHSH and CDR2 LQKENI. The CDR3 covers 14 residues. V was pared by 3 bases and J by 7 bases, with 5 bases of the junction left unmatched. Stable hyperthyroidism: no ophthalmopathy progression over 18 months of follow-up. Among the patients, aged 18 to 65, hyperthyroidism was newly diagnosed and had lasted under 2 months.

Material for sequencing was blood. The V gene is TRBV18, the J gene TRBJ2-1; TRBD1 aligns across 8 bases. This TCR came from a woman aged 18-35 years with Graves' hyperthyroidism. The CDR3: CASSPSRGPNEQFF. As DNA, the CDR3 is TGTGCCAGCTCACCGAGCAGGGGGCCAAATGAGCAGTTCTTC.